The 5 T cell receptor beta chains presented below share a single source sample, sequenced in a study of control samples from healthy donors and cancer patients. Repertoires were generated with immunoSEQ multiplex PCR, while TCRdb's copy carries only in-frame clones and drops some. The sample consists of over 150,000 clones, 90% of them appearing once. Specimen: blood. The source of these receptors is a woman aged 45 to 65 in good health.

The rearrangement uses TRBV10-1 and TRBJ2-5; TRBD1 is a possible D gene (6 bases). Germline V gene lookup returns CDR1 WNHNN and CDR2 SYGVQD (reference sequence). V lost 11 bases to trimming and J lost 3 bases, with 25 bases between them. This CDR3 has 16 residues. The CDR3, as DNA: TGCGCCGCCTCGGCCCGAGAGGGACAACCAAAAGAGACCCAGTACTTC. It codes for CAASAREGQPKETQYF.

In its sample, this clone was seen a few times. The V and J genes are TRBV9 and TRBJ2-1; 7 bases line up with TRBD2. Germline V gene sequence: CDR1 SGDLS, CDR2 YYNGEE. Trimming took 3 bases from V and 6 from J; bases not matched to a gene: 9. This CDR3 spans 15 amino acids. In DNA, the CDR3 is TGTGCCAGCAGCGCAAACGGACTAGATGGCAATGAGCAGTTCTTC. Its protein is CASSANGLDGNEQFF. Combining the CDR3 with reference TRBV9 and TRBJ2-1 gives the whole variable domain DSGVTQTPKHLITATGQRVTLRCSPRSGDLSVYWYQQSLDQGLQFLIQYYNGEERAKGNILERFSAQQFPDLHSELNLSSLELGDSALYFCASSANGLDGNEQFFGPGTRLTVL.

The V gene is TRBV7-9, the J gene TRBJ1-6, with D hard to call. Germline assignment: CDR1 SEHNR and CDR2 FQNEAQ (reference sequence). Trimming pared 5 bases from V and 7 bases from J, leaving 9 bases between. The CDR3 extends over 13 amino acids. The chain's CDR3 is CASSPGRNSPLHF. The CDR3 region has the DNA TGTGCCAGCAGCCCTGGGAGAAATTCACCCCTCCACTTT.

The chain carries TRBV28 and TRBJ2-5; 7 bases agree with TRBD1. The ends lost 3 bases at V and 2 bases at J; junction bases unmatched: 6. The CDR3 consists of 15 residues. Germline CDR1 MDHEN, CDR2 SYDVKM. The CDR3 loop reads CASSFATGVQETQYF. CDR3 in DNA: TGTGCCAGCAGTTTCGCAACAGGGGTTCAAGAGACCCAGTACTTC.

The chain carries TRBV7-9 and TRBJ2-7, with 8 bases identical to TRBD1. CDR1 and CDR2 (germline): SEHNR, FQNEAQ (reference sequence). The CDR3 is made up of 14 amino acids. With 5 bases clipped from V and 9 bases from J, the junction kept 12 bases outside the gene matches. DNA of the CDR3: TGTGCCAGCAGCCCAAATACGGGACAGGTCGTGCAGTACTTC. This sequence encodes CASSPNTGQVVQYF.